The 14 T cell receptor beta chains below all came from one sample that was sequenced in a study of cytomegalovirus exposure and HLA in healthy donors. Amplification used 60 Vbeta primers and 13 Jbeta primers. Profiled with immunoSEQ multiplex PCR; TCRdb holds only in-frame clones, not every one. The data show about 180,000 clones, roughly 85% seen once. The specimen sequenced was PBMCs. The receptors shown here come from a boy aged 2-15 years in good health and CMV-seronegative.

In its sample, this clone was seen a few times. The J gene is TRBJ2-5, the V gene TRBV5-4; TRBD1 agrees at 8 bases. The CDR3 covers 13 residues. V gave up 4 bases and J gave up 7 bases; unmatched junction bases: 6. Germline values: CDR1 SGHNT, CDR2 YYREEE (reference sequence). The CDR3 loop reads CASSPGQGVTQYF. Written as DNA, the CDR3 is TGTGCCAGCAGCCCTGGACAGGGCGTGACCCAGTACTTC.

V is TRBV6-5 and J is TRBJ2-3; TRBD2 matches at 7 bases. With V trimmed by 3 bases and J by 0 bases, 3 bases remained unmatched. Germline V gene data show CDR1 as MNHEY and CDR2 as SVGAGI. This CDR3 spans 15 amino acids. Here the CDR3 reads CASSYQAGSTDTQYF. The CDR3 DNA reads as TGTGCCAGCAGTTATCAAGCGGGGAGCACAGATACGCAGTATTTT.

This chain connects TRBV6-1 to TRBJ1-5; D gene ambiguous. This CDR3 has 13 amino acids. Germline-derived CDR1 and CDR2 are MNHNS and SASEGT. Trimming removed 4 bases at V and 2 bases at J, with 6 bases between. For the CDR3, the DNA is TGTGCCAGCAGTGTTCAGGGCAATCAGCCCCAGCATTTT. Its protein product is CASSVQGNQPQHF.

This chain connects TRBV29-1 to TRBJ1-4; D may be TRBD1 (5 bases). This CDR3 has 12 residues. V gave up 4 bases and J gave up 8 bases, with 11 bases separating them. Germline V gene sequence: CDR1 SQVTM, CDR2 ANQGSEA. DNA for the CDR3: TGCAGCGTTGCAGGGTCCGGGGAAAAACTGTTTTTT. Translated, it gives CSVAGSGEKLFF.

V gene TRBV6-1 combines with J gene TRBJ1-6; 8 bases are a match to TRBD1. The germline V gene encodes CDR1 MNHNS and CDR2 SASEGT. The V and J ends lost 10 bases and 9 bases, in that order; junction bases with no gene match: 11. The CDR3 is 14 amino acids. In DNA form, the CDR3 reads TGTGCCATCGGACAGGGCCCAAGTAGTTCACCCCTCCACTTT. It specifies CAIGQGPSSSPLHF.

The rearrangement joins TRBV2 to TRBJ1-1; no clear D. CDR1 is SNHLY and CDR2 is FYNNEI in the germline V gene. CDR3 length equals 14 residues. The V end was cut by 8 bases, the J end by 1 base, with 14 bases between. Here the CDR3 reads CASGGLQRNTEAFF. CDR3 nucleotides: TGTGCCAGCGGAGGGCTACAAAGGAACACTGAAGCTTTCTTT.

The chain recombines TRBV15 with TRBJ1-2, with 9 bases lining up with TRBD1. V lost 2 bases and J lost 8; bases outside the gene matches: 9. Germline V CDR1 and CDR2: LNHNV, YYDKDF (reference sequence). CDR3 length equals 15 residues. Here the CDR3 reads CATSRPGQGSFGYTF. The CDR3 nucleotides read TGTGCCACCAGCAGACCGGGACAGGGCTCCTTCGGCTACACCTTC.

The gene calls are TRBV4-1 and TRBJ2-2, with D unresolved. Trimming pared 4 bases from V and 10 bases from J, leaving 10 bases between. The CDR3 covers 12 residues. Germline V gene sequence: CDR1 MGHRA, CDR2 YSYEKL. This chain's CDR3 is CASSLPGLELFF. In nucleotides, the CDR3 is TGCGCCAGCAGCCTTCCCGGGTTGGAGCTGTTTTTT.

The rearrangement links TRBV28 to TRBJ2-1, with 7 bases aligning to TRBD2. Germline V gene sequence: CDR1 MDHEN, CDR2 SYDVKM. After removal of 6 bases from V and 14 bases from J, the junction contained 16 bases not matched to a gene. The CDR3 is 14 residues long. CDR3 loop: CASSQSQPGGWEFF. The CDR3 nucleotides read TGTGCCAGCAGCCAATCTCAACCGGGGGGATGGGAGTTCTTC.

The V gene is TRBV19, the J gene TRBJ1-4, with TRBD1 matching over 8 bases. CDR3 length: 14 amino acids. The germline V gene has CDR1 LNHDA and CDR2 SQIVND (reference sequence). V gave up 3 bases and J gave up 9 bases; unmatched junction bases: 6. CDR3 residues: CASSIRDRGQKLFF. CDR3 coding DNA: TGTGCCAGTAGTATCCGAGACAGGGGACAAAAACTGTTTTTT.

The chain combines TRBV6-4 with TRBJ2-2, with TRBD2 as a possible D gene (7 bases). The CDR3 is 15 amino acids. Germline CDR1 and CDR2: MRHNA and SNTAGT. Trimming removed 5 bases from V and 4 bases from J, with 14 bases in between. CDR3 DNA: TGTGCCAGCAGTCCACAGGGAGGGGGCACCGGGGAGCTGTTTTTT. It translates to CASSPQGGGTGELFF.

V and J are TRBV28 and TRBJ2-3; 8 nucleotides align to TRBD2. The CDR3 is 19 residues long. CDR1 is MDHEN, CDR2 SYDVKM, per germline. J gave up 2 bases and V 5 bases, and 18 bases lay outside the gene matches. CDR3 DNA sequence: TGTGCCAGCAGTCCAGGCCAAGAGATTAGCGGGATCCTCACAGATACGCAGTATTTT. It is translated as CASSPGQEISGILTDTQYF.

The rearrangement links TRBV30 to TRBJ1-1, with 7 bases matching TRBD1. V trimming: 3 bases; J trimming: 0 bases; junction bases outside the gene matches: 4. This CDR3 comprises 14 residues. CDR1 and CDR2 from the germline V gene are GTSNPN and SVGIG (reference sequence). The CDR3 region has the DNA TGTGCCTGGAGACGGGACAGCTTGAACACTGAAGCTTTCTTT. Its protein product is CAWRRDSLNTEAFF.

The chain couples TRBV5-1 to TRBJ2-5; 7 bases line up with TRBD2. Germline V lookup: CDR1 SGHRS, CDR2 YFSETQ. The V segment lost 4 bases and the J segment 5 bases; nucleotides outside the gene matches: 8. The CDR3 totals 14 residues. The CDR3 loop is CASSPFGGRETQYF. The CDR3 bases are TGCGCCAGCAGCCCCTTCGGGGGGAGGGAGACCCAGTACTTC.